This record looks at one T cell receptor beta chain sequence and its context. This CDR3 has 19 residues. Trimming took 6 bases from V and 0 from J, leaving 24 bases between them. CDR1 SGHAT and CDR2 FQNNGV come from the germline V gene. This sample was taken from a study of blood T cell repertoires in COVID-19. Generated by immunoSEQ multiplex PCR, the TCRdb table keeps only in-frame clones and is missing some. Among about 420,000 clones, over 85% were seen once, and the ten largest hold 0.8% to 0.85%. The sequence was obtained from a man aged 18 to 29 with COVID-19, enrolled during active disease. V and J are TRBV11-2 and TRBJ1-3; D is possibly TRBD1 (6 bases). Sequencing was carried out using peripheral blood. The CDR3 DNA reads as TGTGCCAGCAGGTTATCGCCGCTCGCGGGGGCAACCTCTGGAAACACCATATATTTT. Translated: CASRLSPLAGATSGNTIYF.